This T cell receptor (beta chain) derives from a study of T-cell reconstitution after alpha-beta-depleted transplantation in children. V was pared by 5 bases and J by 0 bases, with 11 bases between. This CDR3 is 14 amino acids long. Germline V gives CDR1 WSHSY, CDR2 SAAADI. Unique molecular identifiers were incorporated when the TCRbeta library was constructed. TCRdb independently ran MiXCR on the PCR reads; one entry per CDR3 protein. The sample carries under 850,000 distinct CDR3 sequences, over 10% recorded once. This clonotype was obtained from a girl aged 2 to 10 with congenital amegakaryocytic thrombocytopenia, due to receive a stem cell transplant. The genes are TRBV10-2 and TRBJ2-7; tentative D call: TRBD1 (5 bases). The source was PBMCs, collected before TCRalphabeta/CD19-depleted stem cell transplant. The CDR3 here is CASSFRTYSYEQYF. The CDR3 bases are TGCGCCAGCAGTTTTAGGACATACTCCTACGAGCAGTACTTC.